Below are 5 T cell receptor beta chains sequenced from a single sample in a study of OX40 agonist ivuxolimab in advanced cancers. Sequenced by immunoSEQ multiplex PCR; TCRdb stores in-frame clones only, minus some. The sample consists of roughly 82,000 clones, roughly 80% of them appearing once. The sample here was CD4+ or CD8+ T cells sorted from blood, taken in a trial of the OX40 agonist ivuxolimab. The receptors were sampled from an adult with an advanced solid tumor such as melanoma, head and neck, liver or kidney cancer.

V is TRBV6-6 and J is TRBJ1-5; no definite D call. Trimming took 8 bases from V and 2 from J, leaving 13 bases between them. The CDR3 is 14 residues long. From germline, CDR1 is MNHNY and CDR2 SVGAGI (reference sequence). As DNA, the CDR3 is TGTGCCAGCCTATCCGGGGTGCGCAATCAGCCCCAGCATTTT. Its protein is CASLSGVRNQPQHF.

The rearrangement uses TRBV6-5 and TRBJ2-6; no reliable D call. Germline loops: CDR1 MNHEY, CDR2 SVGAGI. V was cut by 11 bases and J by 4 bases, with 12 bases left in between. The CDR3 contains 13 residues. Written as DNA, the CDR3 is TGTGCCTGCACCTTGGGGGGGGCCAACGTCCTGACTTTC. Translating gives CACTLGGANVLTF.

This clone has only a few counts. The gene calls are TRBV6-6 and TRBJ2-7, with 12 bases identical to TRBD1. Germline V gene lookup returns CDR1 MNHNY and CDR2 SVGAGI (reference sequence). The CDR3 runs 13 residues. J was trimmed by 6 bases and V by 6 bases; bases with no gene match: 3. The CDR3 sequence is CASRGQGAREQYF. In nucleotides, the CDR3 is TGTGCCAGCAGGGGACAGGGGGCTCGCGAGCAGTACTTC.

This clone was seen a single time. The chain employs TRBV12-5 and TRBJ2-5; D is unresolved. Trimming took 1 base from V and 2 from J, leaving 8 bases between them. The germline gives CDR1 LGHNT, CDR2 FRNRAP. This CDR3 region has 14 residues. The CDR3 DNA follows: TGTGCTAGTGGTTTGGCCCCGGATCAAGAGACCCAGTACTTC. Translation: CASGLAPDQETQYF.

The chain has TRBV19 and TRBJ2-3, with 7 positions matching TRBD1. Germline CDR1 LNHDA, CDR2 SQIVND (reference sequence). The V segment lost 5 bases and the J segment 0 bases; nucleotides outside the gene matches: 20. This CDR3 spans 20 amino acids. The CDR3 DNA sequence: TGTGCCAGTAGTCCACCCGGGACAGAAATCCGAGGGACAAGCACAGATACGCAGTATTTT. Amino acids: CASSPPGTEIRGTSTDTQYF.